This T cell receptor (beta chain) was identified in a study of blood T cell repertoires in COVID-19. Profiled with immunoSEQ multiplex PCR; TCRdb holds only in-frame clones, not every one. The profile shows about 300,000 clones, 65% to 90% of them singletons. CDR1 is MNHEY, CDR2 SMNVEV, per germline (reference sequence). The CDR3 contains 19 residues. Trimming removed 5 bases from V and 3 bases from J; junction bases left unmatched: 17. The TCR originated in a woman aged 18-29 years who had recovered from COVID-19. Sequencing input: PBMCs or T cells enriched from blood (not recorded which). V usage is TRBV27 and J usage is TRBJ1-4; 8 bases are a match to TRBD1. The CDR3 DNA is TGTGCCAGCAGTCATTATATCAGGGGGCGAGGTAGGCCTAATGAAAAACTGTTTTTT. It specifies CASSHYIRGRGRPNEKLFF.